This T cell receptor beta chain was sequenced for a study of response to subunit inactivated influenza vaccine. This clonotype was counted at least ten times. The CDR3 runs to 15 residues. Germline loops: CDR1 ENHRY, CDR2 SYGVKD. The V segment lost 10 bases and the J segment 3 bases; nucleotides outside the gene matches: 11. From the RT-PCR reads, TCRdb called clonotypes with MiXCR, one entry per CDR3 protein. The sample has more than 500,000 distinct CDR3 sequences, around 11% seen once. This sample also appeared in a second study, on T cells expressing NK-cell markers. This second study says: Libraries used 5'RACE template switching adding universal primer site and UMIs. Sorted CD3+CD56-NKG2C+, CD3+CD56+NKG2C- and CD3+CD56+NKG2C+ T cells were the source of the TCR beta repertoires. There were seven HCMV-seropositive donors and one seronegative donor among the eight sequenced.

Sequencing used PBMCs from blood, obtained on the day of vaccination. V and J are TRBV10-3 and TRBJ2-1, with 8 bases fitting TRBD2. The source is a man aged 45 to 65 who received an inactivated influenza vaccine. DNA for the CDR3: TGTGCCACCACCCCGGGTAGCGGGAACTACAATGAGCAGTTCTTC. Residues: CATTPGSGNYNEQFF.